This is a list of T cell receptor beta chains from one sample in a study of T cell responses to AZD1222 COVID-19 vaccine. Clones were read by immunoSEQ multiplex PCR, and TCRdb kept only the in-frame ones, dropping some. The sample lists some 140,000 clones, 90% to 95% occurring once. The specimen was peripheral blood, collected on day 0 of AZD1222 vaccination. The origin of the receptors is an adult in good health. CDR3s include the opening cysteine and the closing phenylalanine or tryptophan. Fields, in order: CDR3 protein, CDR3 DNA, J gene, D gene, clone size, CDR3 length, V gene. The D gene is left open where the match is weak. The size field is filled for only some rows; it gives once, few, many or a size class.

CDR3aa: CASSQATGGYGYTF; CDR3nt: TGCGCCAGCAGCCAAGCGACAGGGGGATATGGCTACACCTTC; j_gene: TRBJ1-2; d_gene: TRBD1; abundance: NA; len: 14; v_gene: TRBV4-3
CDR3aa: CASSIARGETQYF; CDR3nt: TGTGCCAGTAGTATAGCCAGGGGGGAGACCCAGTACTTC; j_gene: TRBJ2-5; d_gene: TRBD1; abundance: NA; len: 13; v_gene: TRBV19
CDR3aa: CASSPQTGSYNEQFF; CDR3nt: TGTGCCAGCAGTCCACAGACAGGCTCCTACAATGAGCAGTTCTTC; j_gene: TRBJ2-1; d_gene: NA; abundance: NA; len: 15; v_gene: TRBV28
CDR3aa: CASSPLVRNYGYTF; CDR3nt: TGTGCCAGCAGCCCCCTCGTGAGAAACTATGGCTACACCTTC; j_gene: TRBJ1-2; d_gene: NA; abundance: once; len: 14; v_gene: TRBV7-2
CDR3aa: CASSQGRAVSSISNEKLFF; CDR3nt: TGCGCCAGCAGCCAAGGGAGGGCGGTCTCCTCCATATCTAATGAAAAACTGTTTTTT; j_gene: TRBJ1-4; d_gene: NA; abundance: once; len: 19; v_gene: TRBV4-1
CDR3aa: CASSIGLAGINEQFF; CDR3nt: TGTGCCAGTAGTATAGGACTAGCGGGGATCAATGAGCAGTTCTTC; j_gene: TRBJ2-1; d_gene: TRBD2; abundance: NA; len: 15; v_gene: TRBV19
CDR3aa: CATSRGPFASGSYEQYF; CDR3nt: TGTGCCACCAGCAGAGGACCTTTTGCTAGCGGGAGTTACGAGCAGTACTTC; j_gene: TRBJ2-7; d_gene: TRBD2; abundance: NA; len: 17; v_gene: TRBV15
CDR3aa: CASIQRGRINQPQHF; CDR3nt: TGTGCCAGCATCCAAAGGGGGCGGATCAATCAGCCCCAGCATTTT; j_gene: TRBJ1-5; d_gene: TRBD1; abundance: NA; len: 15; v_gene: TRBV28
CDR3aa: CASSFGFGTPSTDTQYF; CDR3nt: TGTGCCAGCAGTTTCGGTTTCGGGACACCCAGCACAGATACGCAGTATTTT; j_gene: TRBJ2-3; d_gene: NA; abundance: NA; len: 17; v_gene: TRBV28
CDR3aa: CASSVRDRGLSEQYF; CDR3nt: TGTGCCAGCAGCGTGAGGGACAGGGGGCTATCCGAGCAGTACTTC; j_gene: TRBJ2-7; d_gene: TRBD1; abundance: NA; len: 15; v_gene: TRBV9
CDR3aa: CASSLVGGIKAYTGELFF; CDR3nt: TGTGCCAGCAGCTTAGTAGGGGGGATCAAGGCCTACACCGGGGAGCTGTTTTTT; j_gene: TRBJ2-2; d_gene: NA; abundance: many; len: 18; v_gene: TRBV7-3
CDR3aa: CASSLFLGAEAFF; CDR3nt: TGTGCCAGCAGTTTATTCCTAGGGGCTGAAGCTTTCTTT; j_gene: TRBJ1-1; d_gene: NA; abundance: NA; len: 13; v_gene: TRBV27
CDR3aa: CASSLTGTRAYNEQFF; CDR3nt: TGTGCCAGCAGCTTGACCGGGACTAGAGCCTACAATGAGCAGTTCTTC; j_gene: TRBJ2-1; d_gene: TRBD2; abundance: NA; len: 16; v_gene: TRBV11-2
CDR3aa: CASSYSGLRPNSPLHF; CDR3nt: TGTGCCAGCAGTTACTCGGGCCTGAGACCTAATTCACCCCTCCACTTT; j_gene: TRBJ1-6; d_gene: NA; abundance: NA; len: 16; v_gene: TRBV6-6
CDR3aa: CASSPGTSGVGSSEQYF; CDR3nt: TGTGCCAGCAGCCCCGGGACTAGCGGGGTAGGATCTTCCGAGCAGTACTTC; j_gene: TRBJ2-7; d_gene: TRBD2; abundance: NA; len: 17; v_gene: TRBV5-4
CDR3aa: CASSLPGYGYTF; CDR3nt: TGTGCCAGCAGCCTCCCCGGGTATGGCTACACCTTC; j_gene: TRBJ1-2; d_gene: NA; abundance: NA; len: 12; v_gene: TRBV7-3
CDR3aa: CASRSTGSRREKLFF; CDR3nt: TGTGCCAGCAGATCGACAGGGAGTCGCAGGGAAAAACTGTTTTTT; j_gene: TRBJ1-4; d_gene: TRBD1; abundance: NA; len: 15; v_gene: TRBV2
CDR3aa: CASSLRVGRVREKLFF; CDR3nt: TGTGCCAGCAGTTTAAGGGTTGGGAGGGTTCGGGAAAAACTGTTTTTT; j_gene: TRBJ1-4; d_gene: NA; abundance: NA; len: 16; v_gene: TRBV28
CDR3aa: CATTPGTDRNEQFF; CDR3nt: TGTGCCACGACACCCGGGACAGATCGCAATGAGCAGTTCTTC; j_gene: TRBJ2-1; d_gene: TRBD1; abundance: NA; len: 14; v_gene: TRBV11-2
CDR3aa: CASTLVSGNTGELFF; CDR3nt: TGTGCCAGCACCCTAGTTAGCGGGAACACCGGGGAGCTGTTTTTT; j_gene: TRBJ2-2; d_gene: NA; abundance: NA; len: 15; v_gene: TRBV5-8
CDR3aa: CASRVNYSNQPQHF; CDR3nt: TGTGCCAGCAGAGTGAACTATAGCAATCAGCCCCAGCATTTT; j_gene: TRBJ1-5; d_gene: NA; abundance: NA; len: 14; v_gene: TRBV6-6
CDR3aa: CASSMQTGGFHEQFF; CDR3nt: TGTGCCAGTAGTATGCAGACAGGGGGATTCCATGAGCAGTTCTTC; j_gene: TRBJ2-1; d_gene: TRBD1; abundance: NA; len: 15; v_gene: TRBV19
CDR3aa: CASSLYGREQPQHF; CDR3nt: TGTGCCAGCAGCTTGTATGGACGGGAACAGCCCCAGCATTTT; j_gene: TRBJ1-5; d_gene: NA; abundance: NA; len: 14; v_gene: TRBV5-6
CDR3aa: CATSRGTGRYEQYF; CDR3nt: TGTGCCACCAGCAGAGGAACCGGACGCTACGAGCAGTACTTC; j_gene: TRBJ2-7; d_gene: NA; abundance: NA; len: 14; v_gene: TRBV15
CDR3aa: CASRLDREYSSYNSPLHF; CDR3nt: TGTGCCAGCAGACTAGACAGGGAATACAGCTCCTATAATTCACCCCTCCACTTT; j_gene: TRBJ1-6; d_gene: TRBD1; abundance: NA; len: 18; v_gene: TRBV28
CDR3aa: CASSRQGVEEQYF; CDR3nt: TGTGCCAGCAGTCGTCAGGGGGTCGAAGAGCAGTACTTC; j_gene: TRBJ2-7; d_gene: TRBD1; abundance: NA; len: 13; v_gene: TRBV28
CDR3aa: CSVVGTENTDTQYF; CDR3nt: TGCAGCGTTGTTGGGACAGAGAACACAGATACGCAGTATTTT; j_gene: TRBJ2-3; d_gene: TRBD1; abundance: NA; len: 14; v_gene: TRBV29-1
CDR3aa: CASSSNQQGYTF; CDR3nt: TGTGCCAGCAGCTCAAATCAGCAGGGCTACACCTTC; j_gene: TRBJ1-2; d_gene: NA; abundance: NA; len: 12; v_gene: TRBV5-5
CDR3aa: CASSYRPGVGYTF; CDR3nt: TGTGCCAGCAGTTACAGGCCAGGGGTCGGCTACACCTTC; j_gene: TRBJ1-2; d_gene: NA; abundance: NA; len: 13; v_gene: TRBV6-5
CDR3aa: CASSPEAGARQPQHF; CDR3nt: TGTGCCAGCAGCCCTGAAGCGGGGGCGCGACAGCCCCAGCATTTT; j_gene: TRBJ1-5; d_gene: NA; abundance: once; len: 15; v_gene: TRBV28
CDR3aa: CASSLVGGGNEQFF; CDR3nt: TGTGCCAGCAGCTTAGTCGGCGGCGGCAATGAGCAGTTCTTC; j_gene: TRBJ2-1; d_gene: NA; abundance: NA; len: 14; v_gene: TRBV7-3
CDR3aa: CASSPATGGEQYF; CDR3nt: TGTGCCAGCTCACCAGCGACAGGCGGCGAGCAGTACTTC; j_gene: TRBJ2-7; d_gene: NA; abundance: NA; len: 13; v_gene: TRBV18
CDR3aa: CASSSSRETTNEKLFF; CDR3nt: TGTGCCAGCAGTTCATCCAGGGAGACAACTAATGAAAAACTGTTTTTT; j_gene: TRBJ1-4; d_gene: NA; abundance: NA; len: 16; v_gene: TRBV28
CDR3aa: CASSGDRGGTEAFF; CDR3nt: TGTGCCAGCAGCGGGGACAGGGGAGGAACTGAAGCTTTCTTT; j_gene: TRBJ1-1; d_gene: TRBD1; abundance: NA; len: 14; v_gene: TRBV5-6
CDR3aa: CASSLGGSSYNEQFF; CDR3nt: TGCGCCAGCAGCTTGGGGGGATCCTCCTACAATGAGCAGTTCTTC; j_gene: TRBJ2-1; d_gene: NA; abundance: NA; len: 15; v_gene: TRBV5-1
CDR3aa: CASSPGVTQYF; CDR3nt: TGTGCCAGCAGCCCCGGGGTTACGCAGTATTTT; j_gene: TRBJ2-3; d_gene: NA; abundance: NA; len: 11; v_gene: TRBV7-9
CDR3aa: CASSPQQAPGVDTGELFF; CDR3nt: TGTGCCAGCAGCCCGCAACAGGCCCCGGGGGTGGACACCGGGGAGCTGTTTTTT; j_gene: TRBJ2-2; d_gene: NA; abundance: NA; len: 18; v_gene: TRBV13
CDR3aa: CASRGTVRRTEAFF; CDR3nt: TGTGCCAGTAGGGGGACTGTCCGTAGGACTGAAGCTTTCTTT; j_gene: TRBJ1-1; d_gene: NA; abundance: NA; len: 14; v_gene: TRBV19
CDR3aa: CASSRGRAETNEQFF; CDR3nt: TGTGCCAGCAGCCGCGGGAGGGCGGAGACCAATGAGCAGTTCTTC; j_gene: TRBJ2-1; d_gene: TRBD2; abundance: NA; len: 15; v_gene: TRBV11-2
CDR3aa: CASTAGYRGYTF; CDR3nt: TGTGCCAGTACCGCGGGATATAGAGGCTACACCTTC; j_gene: TRBJ1-2; d_gene: NA; abundance: NA; len: 12; v_gene: TRBV19
CDR3aa: CASSAPGLAGVGDTQYF; CDR3nt: TGTGCCAGCAGCGCACCGGGACTAGCGGGAGTGGGAGATACGCAGTATTTT; j_gene: TRBJ2-3; d_gene: TRBD2; abundance: once; len: 17; v_gene: TRBV7-9
CDR3aa: CASSVALAGGSYEQFF; CDR3nt: TGTGCCAGCAGCGTAGCATTAGCGGGAGGTTCCTATGAGCAGTTCTTC; j_gene: TRBJ2-1; d_gene: TRBD2; abundance: NA; len: 16; v_gene: TRBV9
CDR3aa: CASSSLGYGANVLTF; CDR3nt: TGTGCCAGCAGTTCGCTAGGGTATGGGGCCAACGTCCTGACTTTC; j_gene: TRBJ2-6; d_gene: NA; abundance: NA; len: 15; v_gene: TRBV6-5
CDR3aa: CASSLMEGATEAFF; CDR3nt: TGTGCCAGCAGTTTGATGGAAGGTGCCACTGAAGCTTTCTTT; j_gene: TRBJ1-1; d_gene: NA; abundance: NA; len: 14; v_gene: TRBV28
CDR3aa: CASSYSKDRGITYEQYF; CDR3nt: TGTGCCAGCAGTTACTCGAAGGACAGGGGAATAACCTACGAGCAGTACTTC; j_gene: TRBJ2-7; d_gene: TRBD1; abundance: NA; len: 17; v_gene: TRBV6-2/TRBV6-3
CDR3aa: CASGTGYEQFF; CDR3nt: TGTGCCAGCGGGACAGGGTATGAGCAGTTCTTC; j_gene: TRBJ2-1; d_gene: TRBD1; abundance: NA; len: 11; v_gene: TRBV28
CDR3aa: CASSRPFTGDTDEQYF; CDR3nt: TGTGCCAGCAGCAGACCCTTTACGGGAGACACCGACGAGCAGTACTTC; j_gene: TRBJ2-7; d_gene: NA; abundance: NA; len: 16; v_gene: TRBV5-4
CDR3aa: CASSNRGRQPQHF; CDR3nt: TGTGCCAGTAGTAACAGGGGACGACAGCCCCAGCATTTT; j_gene: TRBJ1-5; d_gene: TRBD1; abundance: many; len: 13; v_gene: TRBV19
CDR3aa: CASSIEGSQPQHF; CDR3nt: TGTGCCAGTAGTATAGAGGGTTCCCAGCCCCAGCATTTT; j_gene: TRBJ1-5; d_gene: NA; abundance: NA; len: 13; v_gene: TRBV19
CDR3aa: CASSLLSGGPYEQYF; CDR3nt: TGTGCCAGCAGTTTATTGTCCGGGGGCCCCTACGAGCAGTACTTC; j_gene: TRBJ2-7; d_gene: NA; abundance: NA; len: 15; v_gene: TRBV27
CDR3aa: CASQGAPYGYTF; CDR3nt: TGTGCCAGCCAGGGGGCTCCCTATGGCTACACCTTC; j_gene: TRBJ1-2; d_gene: TRBD1; abundance: NA; len: 12; v_gene: TRBV28
CDR3aa: CASSWGTGGGNQPQHF; CDR3nt: TGTGCCAGCAGCTGGGGGACAGGGGGCGGCAATCAGCCCCAGCATTTT; j_gene: TRBJ1-5; d_gene: TRBD1; abundance: NA; len: 16; v_gene: TRBV7-9
CDR3aa: CASSLTGARFTDTQYF; CDR3nt: TGTGCCAGCAGCCTCACAGGGGCCCGTTTCACAGATACGCAGTATTTT; j_gene: TRBJ2-3; d_gene: TRBD1; abundance: NA; len: 16; v_gene: TRBV14